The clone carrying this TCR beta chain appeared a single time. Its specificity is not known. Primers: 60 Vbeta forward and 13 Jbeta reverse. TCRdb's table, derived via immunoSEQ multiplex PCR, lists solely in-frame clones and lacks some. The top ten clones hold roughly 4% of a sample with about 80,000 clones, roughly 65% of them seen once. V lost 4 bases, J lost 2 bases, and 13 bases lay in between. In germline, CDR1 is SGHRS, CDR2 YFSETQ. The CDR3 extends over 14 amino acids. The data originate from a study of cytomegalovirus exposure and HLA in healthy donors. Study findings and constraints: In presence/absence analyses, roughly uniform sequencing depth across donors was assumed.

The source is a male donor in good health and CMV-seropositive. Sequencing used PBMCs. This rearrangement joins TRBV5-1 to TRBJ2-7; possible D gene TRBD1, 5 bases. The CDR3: CASSLDSSTYEQYF. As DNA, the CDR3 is TGCGCCAGCAGCCTCGACAGTTCGACCTACGAGCAGTACTTC.